Presented here are 22 T cell receptor beta chains from one specimen sequenced in a study of blood T cell repertoires in COVID-19. Using immunoSEQ multiplex PCR, the repertoire was profiled, and TCRdb retains in-frame clones only, with some absent. The table has fewer than 250,000 clones, over 90% seen once. Sequencing was carried out using peripheral blood. These receptors were taken from a man aged 30-40 years with COVID-19, enrolled during active disease.

This chain joins TRBV7-9 and TRBJ2-3; D might be TRBD2 (6 bases). Germline CDR1 reads SEHNR; CDR2 reads FQNEAQ (reference sequence). V was cut by 3 bases and J by 4 bases, with 17 bases left in between. The CDR3 contains 16 residues. The CDR3 DNA reads as TGTGCCAGCAGCTTTGGGGGGAGCCGTGGTTCAGATACGCAGTATTTT. Translating it yields CASSFGGSRGSDTQYF.

The chain is built from TRBV19 and TRBJ2-1, with 8 positions matching TRBD1. CDR1 is LNHDA and CDR2 is SQIVND in the germline V gene (reference sequence). Trimming removed 3 bases from V and 7 bases from J; junction bases left unmatched: 8. The CDR3 loop spans 15 amino acids. Written as DNA, the CDR3 is TGTGCCAGTAGTATTCCGGGACAGGTGCGAAATGAGCAGTTCTTC. It encodes CASSIPGQVRNEQFF.

The rearrangement uses TRBV12-5 and TRBJ1-2; perhaps TRBD1 as D (6 bases). Between the trimmed V and J ends, which lost 1 base and 7 bases, there was a span of 13 bases. CDR1 is LGHNT and CDR2 is FRNRAP in the germline V gene. The CDR3 runs to 14 residues. The CDR3 coding sequence is TGTGCTAGTGGTTTGGCTAGTGGGGGCAGTGGCTACACCTTC. Amino acids: CASGLASGGSGYTF.

In its sample, this clone was seen once. The J gene is TRBJ2-5, the V gene TRBV7-7, with a weak D call TRBD1 (5 bases). The germline V gene has CDR1 SSHAT and CDR2 FNYEAQ (reference sequence). V shed 2 bases and J shed 4 bases, with 17 bases lying between them. CDR3 length equals 16 residues. CDR3 sequence: CASSLLPQGEIETQYF. CDR3 DNA: TGTGCCAGCAGCTTACTCCCGCAGGGCGAGATAGAGACCCAGTACTTC.

The chain joins TRBV7-2 to TRBJ1-4; 10 positions agree with TRBD1. The germline V gene encodes CDR1 SGHTA and CDR2 FQGNSA. This CDR3 has 14 amino acids. V trimming: 3 bases; J trimming: 8 bases; junction bases outside the gene matches: 3. The CDR3 spells CASSFDRGPEKLFF. The CDR3 DNA follows: TGTGCCAGCAGCTTCGACAGGGGGCCCGAAAAACTGTTTTTT.

The chain is built from TRBV6-6 and TRBJ1-1; possible D gene TRBD1, 6 bases. This CDR3 comprises 15 residues. Trimming took off 4 bases at V and 4 bases at J, with 16 bases between the two ends. Germline V gene lookup returns CDR1 MNHNY and CDR2 SVGAGI (reference sequence). In DNA, the CDR3 is TGTGCCAGCAGTTTACGGCGGGGGGGCATCACTGAAGCTTTCTTT. Protein: CASSLRRGGITEAFF.

The chain couples TRBV14 to TRBJ1-1; D is unclear. The CDR3 extends over 12 amino acids. CDR1 and CDR2 (germline): SGHDN, FVKESK. Trimming removed 3 bases at V and 6 bases at J, with 8 bases between. CDR3 in amino acids: CASSHGAPEAFF. CDR3 DNA sequence: TGTGCCAGCAGCCATGGAGCCCCTGAAGCTTTCTTT. The variable domain in full, with the rest retrieved from reference TRBV14 and TRBJ1-1, is EAGVTQFPSHSVIEKGQTVTLRCDPISGHDNLYWYRRVMGKEIKFLLHFVKESKQDESGMPNNRFLAERTGGTYSTLKVQPAELEDSGVYFCASSHGAPEAFFGQGTRLTVV.

This chain links TRBV5-4 with TRBJ1-2; tentatively, D is TRBD1 (5 bases). Deletions cut 4 bases from V and 2 bases from J, with 18 bases between. The CDR3 is 16 amino acids. Germline V CDR1 and CDR2: SGHNT, YYREEE (reference sequence). CDR3 sequence (DNA): TGTGCCAGCAGCGGCCGTTACACAGGCTCCAACTATGGCTACACCTTC. It is translated as CASSGRYTGSNYGYTF.

The CDR3 here is CASSTGQGGFGSPLHF. The CDR3 coding sequence is TGTGCCAGCAGCACAGGACAGGGAGGATTCGGTTCACCCCTCCACTTT. V and J are TRBV28 and TRBJ1-6; 8 bases are shared with TRBD1. Germline V gene lookup returns CDR1 MDHEN and CDR2 SYDVKM. This CDR3 has 16 amino acids. V was pared by 6 bases and J by 9 bases, with 13 bases of the junction left unmatched.

The chain combines TRBV10-3 with TRBJ1-2; TRBD1 matches at 8 bases. The CDR3 is 13 amino acids. Germline V lookup: CDR1 ENHRY, CDR2 SYGVKD. With V trimmed by 7 bases and J by 6 bases, 7 bases remained unmatched. Here the CDR3 DNA reads TGTGCCATCAATAAGGACAGGGACGATGGCTACACCTTC. Translated, it gives CAINKDRDDGYTF.

The chain is built from TRBV18 and TRBJ2-7; 12 nucleotides match TRBD1. The CDR3 length is 17 residues. CDR1 and CDR2 from the germline V gene are KGHSH and LQKENI. The J segment lost 0 bases and the V segment lost 4 bases, leaving 7 bases of the junction unmatched. CDR3 sequence (DNA): TGTGCCAGCTCACTCCTGGGACAGGGGGCTTACTCCTACGAGCAGTACTTC. Its protein is CASSLLGQGAYSYEQYF. The full variable domain, with the rest looked up from reference TRBV18 and TRBJ2-7, is NAGVMQNPRHLVRRRGQEARLRCSPMKGHSHVYWYRQLPEEGLKFMVYLQKENIIDESGMPKERFSAEFPKEGPSILRIQQVVRGDSAAYFCASSLLGQGAYSYEQYFGPGTRLTVT.

The J gene is TRBJ1-1, the V gene TRBV19; D may be TRBD1 (5 bases). The V gene's germline CDR1 is LNHDA and CDR2 SQIVND (reference sequence). V lost 4 bases to trimming and J lost 6 bases, with 27 bases between them. The CDR3 has 18 residues. Here the CDR3 reads CASSTTRGRGLPRPEAFF. The CDR3 DNA reads as TGTGCCAGTAGTACGACTCGGGGGAGGGGCCTACCCCGCCCTGAAGCTTTCTTT.

The chain combines TRBV9 with TRBJ2-1; D perhaps matches TRBD2 (5 bases). This CDR3 comprises 12 residues. V lost 7 bases, J lost 10 bases, and 15 bases lay in between. Germline V lookup: CDR1 SGDLS, CDR2 YYNGEE. CDR3 in amino acids: CASGSYGREQFF. Written as DNA, the CDR3 is TGTGCCAGCGGGAGTTACGGACGGGAGCAGTTCTTC.

V is TRBV4-1 and J is TRBJ1-1, with 8 bases matching TRBD1. Germline V gives CDR1 MGHRA, CDR2 YSYEKL. This CDR3 has 15 amino acids. V lost 5 bases and J lost 3; bases outside the gene matches: 8. The CDR3 loop is CASSSRGQVDTEAFF. CDR3 DNA sequence: TGCGCCAGCAGCTCCCGGGGACAGGTAGACACTGAAGCTTTCTTT.

The rearrangement joins TRBV13 to TRBJ2-1, with 10 bases that match TRBD1. The CDR3 totals 14 residues. The V gene end was trimmed by 3 bases and the J gene end by 8 bases; junction bases not matched to a gene: 4. Germline CDR1 is PRHDT and CDR2 is FYEKMQ (reference sequence). The CDR3 DNA is TGTGCCAGCAGCTTCGGGACAGGGGTCGATGAGCAGTTCTTC. The encoded protein is CASSFGTGVDEQFF.

This chain uses TRBV30 with TRBJ1-1; unclear D gene. Germline V CDR1 and CDR2: GTSNPN, SVGIG (reference sequence). Deletions cut 4 bases from V and 2 bases from J, with 14 bases between. The CDR3 is 14 amino acids. This CDR3 is CAWIPRLVNTEAFF. The CDR3 DNA is TGTGCCTGGATCCCCAGACTTGTAAACACTGAAGCTTTCTTT.

In nucleotides, the CDR3 is TGTGCCAGCAGGCGGGACGGTCATCAGCCCCAGCATTTT. Translating it yields CASRRDGHQPQHF. This chain links TRBV27 with TRBJ1-5, with a weak D call TRBD1 (5 bases). The CDR3 extends over 13 amino acids. Germline CDR1 is MNHEY and CDR2 is SMNVEV (reference sequence). Deletions cut 6 bases from V and 5 bases from J, with 11 bases between.

In this sample, this clone turned up once. J is TRBJ2-3 and V is TRBV11-2, with a weak D call TRBD1 (6 bases). This CDR3 is 16 amino acids long. V lost 8 bases to trimming and J lost 4 bases, with 22 bases between them. CDR1 and CDR2 from the germline V gene are SGHAT and FQNNGV. The CDR3 DNA sequence: TGTGCCAGCCTGAATGGTAAAGGGGGTAACGCAGATACGCAGTATTTT. Residues: CASLNGKGGNADTQYF. The whole variable domain, filled in from reference TRBV11-2 and TRBJ2-3, reads EAGVAQSPRYKIIEKRQSVAFWCNPISGHATLYWYQQILGQGPKLLIQFQNNGVVDDSQLPKDRFSAERLKGVDSTLKIQPAKLEDSAVYLCASLNGKGGNADTQYFGPGTRLTVL.

The table lists this clone with a few counts. The rearrangement links TRBV11-2 to TRBJ1-1, with D possibly TRBD1 on 5 matching bases. Germline V CDR1 and CDR2: SGHAT, FQNNGV. Trimming took 0 bases from V and 10 from J, leaving 6 bases between them. This CDR3 has 11 residues. The CDR3 bases are TGTGCCAGCAGCTTAGAGGGGGGAGCTTTCTTT. Amino acid sequence: CASSLEGGAFF.

The rearrangement joins TRBV11-2 to TRBJ1-3, with a weak D call TRBD1 (5 bases). V lost 0 bases and J lost 4, with 13 bases in between. Per germline, CDR1 SGHAT and CDR2 FQNNGV. The CDR3 is 16 residues long. CDR3 residues: CASSLDRGEAGNTIYF. Here the CDR3 DNA reads TGTGCCAGCAGCTTAGATCGAGGGGAGGCGGGAAACACCATATATTTT.

This chain joins TRBV5-6 and TRBJ2-5, with TRBD2 matching over 14 bases. The junction had 8 bases not matched to a gene; V was cut back by 5 bases and J by 2 bases. Germline V gene sequence: CDR1 SGHDT, CDR2 YYEEEE. The CDR3 has 17 amino acids. CDR3 protein: CASSAGLAGAYQETQYF. CDR3 coding DNA: TGTGCCAGCAGTGCGGGACTAGCGGGGGCCTATCAAGAGACCCAGTACTTC.

The chain links TRBV5-1 to TRBJ1-6; 9 positions match TRBD1. Germline trimming cut 0 bases from V and 7 bases from J; bases unmatched to any gene: 2. Germline loops: CDR1 SGHRS, CDR2 YFSETQ. CDR3 length equals 15 residues. The CDR3 nucleotides are TGCGCCAGCAGCTTGGGCGGGACAGGGAATTCACCCCTCCACTTT. Encoded protein: CASSLGGTGNSPLHF.